The source of this T cell receptor (beta chain) is a study of breast tumors, draining lymph nodes, adjacent tissues. Note on this clonotype: The antigen remains unidentified.

This CDR3 is built from 19 residues. J gave up 5 bases and V 5 bases, and 13 bases lay outside the gene matches. TCRdb re-derived calls from the multiplex PCR reads in MiXCR, one entry per CDR3 protein. The sample lists 150,000 to 200,000 distinct CDR3 sequences; approximately 30% were seen once. Breast cancer patients provided tissue from their axillary draining lymph nodes. Study results and limitations: Luminal-like breast cancer showed significantly higher tumor–nontumor repertoire similarity than basal-like. Tumors had less TCR diversity than lymph nodes, more than nontumor tissue. The data were judged consistent with most tumor T cells coming from lymph node and expanding in tumor.

This TCR was recovered from a female donor with breast cancer. Some clones in this sample may be carry-over from other donors' samples. Sequenced: axillary lymph node tissue. J is TRBJ2-6 and V is TRBV12-3 or TRBV12-4, with TRBD2 matching 12 bases. The CDR3 spells CASSITTSGGAPRANVLTF. CDR3 in DNA: TGTGCCAGCAGTATCACGACTAGCGGGGGTGCGCCGAGGGCCAACGTCCTGACTTTC.